The rows below give T cell receptor beta chains drawn from one sample of a study of CD8 T cells in ankylosing spondylitis. TCRdb recomputed calls from the 5' RACE reads with MiXCR, one row per CDR3 protein. The data contain 200,000 to 250,000 distinct CDR3 sequences, about 10% of them seen just once; the ten biggest clones take up around 3%. Material for sequencing was blood, either unsorted or a sorted T cell fraction (not recorded which). The receptors were sampled from a male donor with ankylosing spondylitis or in good health (not recorded which). Each CDR3 is given with its conserved first and last residue. D genes are given only for firm matches. Expanded clones get a size class; other rows say once, few or many, or leave the size out.

clone_size d_call j_call v_call cdr3_aa cdr3_nt
many TRBD1 TRBJ1-1 TRBV27 CASSPPDRDAAEAFF TGTGCCAGCAGTCCCCCCGACAGGGACGCAGCTGAAGCTTTCTTT
few . TRBJ2-7 TRBV20-1 CSARRTSEGYEQYF TGCAGTGCTAGAAGAACGTCAGAGGGCTACGAGCAGTACTTC
. . TRBJ2-2 TRBV15 CATSRFAAGNTGELFF TGTGCCACCAGCAGATTTGCAGCGGGGAACACCGGGGAGCTGTTTTTT
many TRBD1 TRBJ2-7 TRBV6-1 CASSETGGTYEQYF TGTGCCAGCAGTGAGACAGGGGGAACCTACGAGCAGTACTTC
. . TRBJ1-1 TRBV10-2 CASGLEYTEAFF TGCGCCAGCGGGCTCGAGTATACTGAAGCTTTCTTT
many . TRBJ2-2 TRBV12-3/TRBV12-4 CASTLGGRNTGELFF TGTGCCAGCACCCTCGGGGGGCGAAACACCGGGGAGCTGTTTTTT
many . TRBJ2-2 TRBV5-1 CASSRGYEGWHGHIGGELFF TGCGCCAGCAGCCGAGGTTACGAGGGGTGGCATGGACACATCGGCGGGGAGCTGTTTTTT
many TRBD1 TRBJ2-1 TRBV2 CASKGAGRDNEQFF TGTGCCAGCAAGGGGGCTGGGCGGGACAATGAGCAGTTCTTC
many . TRBJ1-4 TRBV12-3/TRBV12-4 CASSSLGSPPEKLFF TGTGCCAGCAGCTCCCTGGGGTCCCCTCCAGAAAAACTGTTTTTT
few TRBD1 TRBJ1-5 TRBV12-3/TRBV12-4 CASSPTGGVGNQPQHF TGTGCCAGCAGTCCGACAGGGGGCGTGGGCAATCAGCCCCAGCATTTT
few . TRBJ1-1 TRBV6-4 CASSDSMNTEAFF TGTGCCAGCAGTGACTCCATGAACACTGAAGCTTTCTTT
many TRBD2 TRBJ2-1 TRBV5-4 CASRQSGRANNEQFF TGTGCCAGCAGACAAAGCGGGAGGGCTAACAATGAGCAGTTCTTC
many . TRBJ1-4 TRBV15 CATSRGTEPNEKLFF TGTGCCACCAGCAGAGGCACAGAACCCAATGAAAAACTGTTTTTT
. . TRBJ2-5 TRBV20-1 CSASPNIYETQYF TGCAGTGCGAGCCCTAATATCTACGAGACCCAGTACTTC
. TRBD2 TRBJ2-1 TRBV4-2 CASSRGTSTTEQFF TGTGCCAGCAGCCGAGGGACTAGCACCACTGAGCAGTTCTTC
many . TRBJ1-5 TRBV5-1 CASSPGGADNQPQHF TGCGCCAGCAGCCCCGGGGGGGCGGACAATCAGCCCCAGCATTTT
few . TRBJ2-1 TRBV4-2 CASSPVRESEQFF TGTGCCAGCAGCCCGGTACGTGAGAGTGAGCAGTTCTTC
many . TRBJ1-1 TRBV12-3/TRBV12-4 CASSAEDTEAFF TGTGCCAGCAGTGCAGAGGACACTGAAGCTTTCTTT
many TRBD1 TRBJ1-5 TRBV12-3/TRBV12-4 CASSRGQGARVNQPQHF TGTGCCAGCAGCCGAGGACAGGGGGCGAGGGTCAATCAGCCCCAGCATTTT
. TRBD1 TRBJ1-6 TRBV11-2 CASSPSTGTVSSRANSPLHF TGTGCCAGCAGCCCGTCTACTGGGACAGTATCATCTCGGGCTAATTCACCCCTCCACTTT
. . TRBJ1-1 TRBV20-1 CSARAGGTEAFF TGCAGTGCTCGGGCGGGGGGGACTGAAGCTTTCTTT
. TRBD1 TRBJ1-1 TRBV6-5 CASSYQQETGLGTEAFF TGTGCCAGCAGTTACCAGCAAGAGACAGGGCTGGGCACTGAAGCTTTCTTT
many . TRBJ2-1 TRBV6-5 CASSNSYNEQFF TGTGCCAGCAGTAACTCCTACAATGAGCAGTTCTTC
few TRBD1 TRBJ1-5 TRBV10-1 CASSEDRGDQPQHF TGCGCCAGCAGTGAGGACAGGGGGGATCAGCCCCAGCATTTT
many TRBD1 TRBJ2-7 TRBV29-1 CSVGRDRGEQYF TGCAGCGTTGGGCGGGACAGGGGCGAGCAGTACTTC
many TRBD2 TRBJ2-2 TRBV13 CAAPPPWLAGGGGELFF TGTGCCGCTCCCCCCCCTTGGCTAGCGGGGGGGGGCGGGGAGCTGTTTTTT
many TRBD1 TRBJ1-6 TRBV30 CAWTMGQGVSPLHF TGTGCCTGGACCATGGGACAGGGTGTTTCACCCCTCCACTTT
many . TRBJ2-7 TRBV25-1 CASSEEGQLFYEQYF TGTGCCAGCAGTGAAGAAGGACAGCTGTTCTACGAGCAGTACTTC
. . TRBJ1-4 TRBV15 CATSRQAQTNEKLFF TGTGCCACCAGCAGACAGGCCCAAACTAATGAAAAACTGTTTTTT
many TRBD1 TRBJ1-5 TRBV29-1 CSAKLTGNSNQPQHF TGCAGCGCTAAATTGACAGGGAATAGCAATCAGCCCCAGCATTTT
. . TRBJ2-3 TRBV10-2 CASSNRGSSTDTQYF TGCGCCAGCAGCAACCGGGGTTCTAGCACAGATACGCAGTATTTT
many . TRBJ1-2 TRBV20-1 CSATNGDGYTF TGCAGTGCTACGAACGGGGATGGCTACACCTTC
many TRBD1 TRBJ1-1 TRBV3-1 CASSQHGQGNTEAFF TGTGCCAGCAGCCAGCACGGACAGGGGAACACTGAAGCTTTCTTT
. TRBD2 TRBJ2-3 TRBV7-9 CASSRTSGGEEDTQYF TGTGCCAGCAGCCGGACTAGCGGGGGAGAAGAAGATACGCAGTATTTT
many . TRBJ2-1 TRBV5-1 CASSPEAALENEQFF TGCGCCAGCAGTCCTGAGGCGGCCTTAGAAAATGAGCAGTTCTTC
. . TRBJ1-4 TRBV12-3/TRBV12-4 CASSPPDTKLFF TGTGCCAGCAGTCCCCCGGACACAAAACTGTTTTTT
many TRBD2 TRBJ2-2 TRBV6-5 CASSYDPREGPRTGELFF TGTGCCAGCAGTTACGACCCTCGGGAGGGCCCTCGCACCGGGGAGCTGTTTTTT
few . TRBJ1-1 TRBV7-2 CASSSLRANTEAFF TGTGCCAGCAGCTCCCTCCGGGCCAACACTGAAGCTTTCTTT
many TRBD1 TRBJ2-7 TRBV4-2 CASSQAGGAQNF TGTGCCAGCAGCCAGGCAGGGGGCGCACAGAACTTC
few TRBD1 TRBJ2-3 TRBV4-1 CASSFPGQGSTDTQYF TGCGCCAGCAGCTTCCCGGGACAGGGTAGTACAGATACGCAGTATTTT
many TRBD2 TRBJ2-7 TRBV27 CASSLLLPREGEQYF TGTGCCAGCAGTTTATTACTTCCCCGGGAGGGCGAGCAGTACTTC
many . TRBJ2-7 TRBV5-1 CASRSPGPYTYEQYF TGCGCCAGCAGGTCCCCAGGTCCATATACCTACGAGCAGTACTTC
many TRBD2 TRBJ2-7 TRBV25-1 CASSVGLAGRVYEQYF TGTGCCAGCAGTGTGGGACTAGCAGGAAGGGTGTACGAGCAGTACTTC
many . TRBJ2-3 TRBV20-1 CSALLGHGTDTQYF TGCAGTGCTCTCTTAGGGCATGGGACAGATACGCAGTATTTT
many . TRBJ1-2 TRBV29-1 CSVGGGRSGANYGYTF TGCAGCGTGGGGGGTGGCAGGTCGGGAGCTAACTATGGCTACACCTTC
. . TRBJ1-3 TRBV5-1 CASSLGGYRDTIYF TGCGCCAGCAGCTTGGGGGGGTACCGAGACACCATATATTTT
few . TRBJ1-1 TRBV30 CAWNTGPTEAFF TGTGCCTGGAATACAGGGCCCACTGAAGCTTTCTTT
. . TRBJ1-2 TRBV30 CAWSITGQGSYGYTF TGTGCCTGGAGTATAACGGGGCAGGGTAGCTATGGCTACACCTTC
many . TRBJ1-1 TRBV29-1 CSVERNTEAFF TGCAGCGTTGAGAGGAACACTGAAGCTTTCTTT
many TRBD1 TRBJ2-2 TRBV7-8 CASSRIGGAGELFF TGTGCCAGCAGCCGCATAGGGGGCGCCGGGGAGCTGTTTTTT
many . TRBJ1-1 TRBV18 CASSPGGAGGAFF TGTGCCAGCTCACCGGGAGGGGCCGGGGGAGCTTTCTTT
. TRBD2 TRBJ2-3 TRBV20-1 CSARRWTSGGPTDTQYF TGCAGTGCTAGACGGTGGACTAGCGGGGGGCCCACAGATACGCAGTATTTT
. TRBD2 TRBJ2-3 TRBV24-1 CATSDNSGGTDTQYF TGTGCCACCAGTGACAATAGCGGGGGCACAGATACGCAGTATTTT
many . TRBJ2-3 TRBV12-3/TRBV12-4 CASGQSTDTQYF TGTGCCAGCGGGCAGAGCACAGATACGCAGTATTTT
many . TRBJ2-5 TRBV5-1 CASSPSSPQAETQYF TGCGCCAGCAGCCCCTCGTCCCCTCAGGCAGAGACCCAGTACTTC